One and the same sample provided the 29 T cell receptor beta chains below, sequenced in a study of cytomegalovirus exposure and HLA in healthy donors. The table came from immunoSEQ multiplex PCR; TCRdb's copy has only in-frame clones and leaves some out. Of about 150,000 clones listed, approximately 94% are singletons. Sequencing used PBMCs. These receptors all come from a man between 18 and 29 years old in good health and CMV-seropositive.

The genes are TRBV2 and TRBJ1-1; possible D gene TRBD1, 5 bases. This CDR3 region has 10 residues. V shed 8 bases and J shed 11 bases, with 12 bases lying between them. The germline CDR1 and CDR2 sequences are SNHLY and FYNNEI. For the CDR3, the DNA is TGTGCCAGCCGGGGACTGGGGGCTTTCTTT. Amino acids: CASRGLGAFF.

The genes are TRBV29-1 and TRBJ1-3; D gene ambiguous. Trimming pared 8 bases from V and 4 bases from J, leaving 9 bases between. The CDR3 runs to 11 residues. Germline CDR1 is SQVTM and CDR2 is ANQGSEA. The CDR3 coding sequence is TGCAGCCTTATCGAGGGAAACACCATATATTTT. Protein sequence: CSLIEGNTIYF.

The rearrangement links TRBV28 to TRBJ2-5, with D possibly matching TRBD1 (7 bases). CDR3 size: 13 residues. With 6 bases removed from V and 5 bases from J, the gap between germline ends came to 13 bases. Germline V gene sequence: CDR1 MDHEN, CDR2 SYDVKM. In DNA form, the CDR3 reads TGTGCCAGCAGGGAGACAGGGAGGGAGACCCAGTACTTC. It yields the protein CASRETGRETQYF.

Note on this clone: A read error may account for a junction end that differs from germline. CDR3 sequence reads: CASSFGSFNEQFF. CDR3 coding DNA: TGTGCCAGCAGCTTCGGGTCCTTCAATGAGCAGTTCTTC. The chain has TRBV11-2 and TRBJ2-1; D gene ambiguous. The germline V gene has CDR1 SGHAT and CDR2 FQNNGV. This CDR3 has 13 residues.

The J gene is TRBJ2-3, the V gene TRBV7-8; D call uncertain. Germline V CDR1 and CDR2: SGHVS, FQNEAQ. The V end was cut by 7 bases, the J end by 0 bases, with 14 bases between. The CDR3 spans 15 residues. Here the CDR3 reads CASTHQMSSTDTQYF. In nucleotides, the CDR3 is TGTGCCAGCACCCATCAGATGTCGAGCACAGATACGCAGTATTTT.

This chain joins TRBV11-2 and TRBJ2-2, with D perhaps TRBD1 (6 bases). V was shortened by 1 base and J by 0 bases, with 12 bases between the two germline ends. CDR3 size: 17 residues. In germline, CDR1 is SGHAT, CDR2 FQNNGV. The CDR3 nucleotides read TGTGCCAGCAGCTTAGGGCCCGCAGGGGCGAACACCGGGGAGCTGTTTTTT. This codes for CASSLGPAGANTGELFF.

The chain is built from TRBV6-5 and TRBJ2-3; the match to TRBD2 covers 12 bases. The germline gives CDR1 MNHEY, CDR2 SVGAGI. This CDR3 comprises 16 residues. The V gene end was trimmed by 0 bases and the J gene end by 3 bases; junction bases not matched to a gene: 1. The CDR3 DNA reads as TGTGCCAGCAGTTACTCCCTAGCGGGAGGGACAGATACGCAGTATTTT. Protein: CASSYSLAGGTDTQYF.

This clone was seen a single time. The J gene is TRBJ2-4, the V gene TRBV25-1; D unclear. Per germline, CDR1 MGHDK and CDR2 SYGVNS. This CDR3 has 13 residues. Trimming removed 2 bases from V and 9 bases from J, with 11 bases in between. CDR3 amino acids: CASSEGRGSIQYF. The CDR3, as DNA: TGTGCCAGCAGTGAAGGGCGTGGCTCCATTCAGTACTTC.

The V call is TRBV4-2, the J call TRBJ2-7, with TRBD1 matching 7 bases. The CDR3 runs 15 residues. The V segment lost 3 bases and the J segment 4 bases; nucleotides outside the gene matches: 9. CDR1 is LGHNA and CDR2 is YNFKEQ in the germline V gene. In DNA, the CDR3 is TGTGCCAGCAGCCAGAGCGGCCCAGGGGGTTACGAGCAGTACTTC. It is translated as CASSQSGPGGYEQYF.

The chain carries TRBV5-1 and TRBJ2-7; D perhaps matches TRBD1 (5 bases). The CDR3 is 15 residues long. CDR1 and CDR2 from the germline V gene are SGHRS and YFSETQ. Trimming shortened V by 0 bases and J by 2 bases, and 12 bases separated the two germline ends. The CDR3 DNA is TGCGCCAGCAGCTTGGGGTGGGAACAGGCCTACGAGCAGTACTTC. The encoded protein is CASSLGWEQAYEQYF.

The V call is TRBV20-1, the J call TRBJ1-1, with a weak D call TRBD1 (5 bases). Germline V gene lookup returns CDR1 DFQATT and CDR2 SNEGSKA (reference sequence). V lost 6 bases and J 7 bases, leaving 9 bases between the germline ends. The CDR3 sequence is 10 residues long. CDR3: CSAATVEAFF. CDR3 bases: TGCAGTGCAGCGACAGTTGAAGCTTTCTTT.

This chain uses TRBV2 with TRBJ2-3; D is unclear. Germline lookup yields CDR1 SNHLY and CDR2 FYNNEI. Trimming stripped 3 bases from V and 1 base from J, with 11 bases between. CDR3 length: 15 residues. CDR3 sequence: CASSDWASRTDTQYF. CDR3 sequence (DNA): TGTGCCAGCAGTGACTGGGCCTCTCGCACAGATACGCAGTATTTT.

This clone was seen just once. The chain employs TRBV6-1 and TRBJ2-2; D perhaps matches TRBD2 (6 bases). Trimming took off 2 bases at V and 4 bases at J, with 17 bases between the two ends. Germline lookup yields CDR1 MNHNS and CDR2 SASEGT. CDR3 size: 17 residues. The CDR3: CASSENLQGGGTGELFF. The DNA for the CDR3 is TGTGCCAGCAGTGAAAATTTGCAGGGAGGTGGCACCGGGGAGCTGTTTTTT.

The V and J genes are TRBV7-2 and TRBJ1-5, with TRBD1 as a possible D gene (6 bases). Germline V lookup: CDR1 SGHTA, CDR2 FQGNSA. Trimming took 5 bases from V and 0 from J, leaving 11 bases between them. This CDR3 is 15 amino acids long. CDR3 in amino acids: CASSPGQHSNQPQHF. The CDR3 region has the DNA TGTGCCAGCAGCCCTGGACAGCATAGCAATCAGCCCCAGCATTTT.

The V and J genes are TRBV4-2 and TRBJ2-7, with 9 positions matching TRBD2. The V gene end was trimmed by 4 bases and the J gene end by 6 bases; junction bases not matched to a gene: 7. This CDR3 has 14 residues. The V gene's germline CDR1 is LGHNA and CDR2 YNFKEQ. This chain's CDR3 is CASSRGTSSLEQYF. The DNA of the CDR3 is TGTGCCAGCAGCCGGGGGACTAGCTCCCTCGAGCAGTACTTC.

This chain joins TRBV29-1 and TRBJ2-3; 14 nucleotides line up with TRBD2. The CDR3 covers 15 residues. CDR1 and CDR2 (germline): SQVTM, ANQGSEA. V was clipped by 5 bases and J by 8 bases; unmatched bases: 9. The CDR3 here is CSVQGLAGVFGTQYF. For the CDR3, the DNA is TGCAGCGTTCAGGGACTAGCGGGAGTATTTGGTACGCAGTATTTT.

This chain joins TRBV27 and TRBJ2-1; 7 positions agree with TRBD1. Unmatched junction bases numbered 10, after V lost 7 bases and J lost 1 base. Germline V gene lookup returns CDR1 MNHEY and CDR2 SMNVEV (reference sequence). CDR3 length: 16 residues. The CDR3 nucleotides read TGTGCCAGCACCCAACTCCCGGGACAGTCCTACAATGAGCAGTTCTTC. This codes for CASTQLPGQSYNEQFF.

V and J are TRBV9 and TRBJ2-5; D uncertain. The germline V gene has CDR1 SGDLS and CDR2 YYNGEE. V was pared by 0 bases and J by 1 base, with 7 bases between. The CDR3 contains 14 residues. The CDR3 spells CASSVGVSQETQYF. CDR3 sequence (DNA): TGTGCCAGCAGCGTAGGAGTTAGCCAAGAGACCCAGTACTTC.

V is TRBV6-6 and J is TRBJ2-1, with 10 bases matching TRBD2. V shed 0 bases, J shed 5 bases, and the junction held 4 bases outside the gene matches. The CDR3 consists of 16 residues. Looked up from germline, CDR1 is MNHNY and CDR2 is SVGAGI (reference sequence). The CDR3: CASSYSSSGRNNEQFF. The CDR3 bases are TGTGCCAGCAGTTACTCGAGTAGCGGGAGGAACAATGAGCAGTTCTTC.

The chain carries TRBV6-5 and TRBJ2-7; 7 positions match TRBD1. The CDR3 is 15 amino acids. Germline V gene lookup returns CDR1 MNHEY and CDR2 SVGAGI. Trimming cost V 6 bases and J 2 bases; bases outside gene matches: 10. In nucleotides, the CDR3 is TGTGCCAGCAGCGTAGCCGGGACAGCTACCTACGAGCAGTACTTC. This codes for CASSVAGTATYEQYF.

The chain uses TRBV19 and TRBJ1-1, with TRBD1 matching over 8 bases. The CDR3 contains 14 residues. J lost 4 bases, V lost 6 bases, and 7 bases had no gene match. Germline values: CDR1 LNHDA, CDR2 SQIVND (reference sequence). Here the CDR3 reads CASRGQAVRTEAFF. DNA for the CDR3: TGTGCCAGTAGGGGACAGGCGGTTCGCACTGAAGCTTTCTTT.

This clone has a single count. The J gene is TRBJ2-7, the V gene TRBV5-6; 8 bases map to TRBD1. Per germline, CDR1 SGHDT and CDR2 YYEEEE. J gave up 6 bases and V 4 bases, and 6 bases lay outside the gene matches. CDR3 length equals 13 residues. The CDR3 reads CASSHRQGSEQYF. The CDR3 nucleotides are TGTGCCAGCAGCCACAGACAGGGGAGCGAGCAGTACTTC.

The chain recombines TRBV7-9 with TRBJ2-2; no clear D gene. The CDR3 has 12 residues. Trimming removed 5 bases at V and 2 bases at J, with 3 bases between. CDR1 SEHNR and CDR2 FQNEAQ come from the germline V gene (reference sequence). The CDR3 reads CASSTNTGELFF. The CDR3 region has the DNA TGTGCCAGCAGCACAAACACCGGGGAGCTGTTTTTT.

This clone was counted a single time. CDR3 in amino acids: CASNPRGVAGGATDTQYF. The CDR3 nucleotides read TGTGCCAGCAACCCAAGGGGAGTAGCGGGAGGCGCCACAGATACGCAGTATTTT. The genes are TRBV5-4 and TRBJ2-3; 10 positions match TRBD2. CDR3 length equals 18 residues. With V trimmed by 6 bases and J by 2 bases, 15 bases remained unmatched. Per germline, CDR1 SGHNT and CDR2 YYREEE (reference sequence).

This clone was seen a few times. This chain connects TRBV11-2 to TRBJ1-2; 8 nucleotides match TRBD1. From germline, CDR1 is SGHAT and CDR2 FQNNGV. The ends lost 5 bases at V and 3 bases at J; junction bases unmatched: 11. The CDR3 spans 16 residues. CDR3 bases: TGTGCCAGCAGCCCCCGGACAGGGAAACAGGACTATGGCTACACCTTC. Residues: CASSPRTGKQDYGYTF.

The rearrangement joins TRBV7-8 to TRBJ2-1; 8 nucleotides line up with TRBD1. The CDR3 length is 15 residues. Per germline, CDR1 SGHVS and CDR2 FQNEAQ. The J segment lost 1 base and the V segment lost 5 bases, leaving 4 bases of the junction unmatched. The CDR3 protein is CASSPRDRSYNEQFF. The CDR3 DNA reads as TGTGCCAGCAGCCCCCGGGACAGGTCCTACAATGAGCAGTTCTTC.

The chain links TRBV27 to TRBJ2-1, with TRBD2 matching over 10 bases. Germline V gene lookup returns CDR1 MNHEY and CDR2 SMNVEV (reference sequence). After removal of 6 bases from V and 3 bases from J, the junction contained 5 bases not matched to a gene. The CDR3 contains 15 residues. The DNA of the CDR3 is TGTGCCAGCAGATCGCTAGCGGGAGTCTACAATGAGCAGTTCTTC. Its protein is CASRSLAGVYNEQFF.

The chain recombines TRBV7-3 with TRBJ2-1; 7 positions agree with TRBD2. Trimming at V came to 5 bases and at J to 9 bases, leaving 13 bases not matched to a gene. The CDR3 runs 15 residues. Germline CDR1 and CDR2: SGHTA and FQGTGA. The CDR3 nucleotides are TGTGCCAGCAGCCCCCCTGGCGGGAGTACGGGTGAGCAGTTCTTC. Protein product: CASSPPGGSTGEQFF. Full variable domain (missing parts from reference TRBV7-3 and TRBJ2-1): GAGVSQTPSNKVTEKGKYVELRCDPISGHTALYWYRQSLGQGPEFLIYFQGTGAADDSGLPNDRFFAVRPEGSVSTLKIQRTERGDSAVYLCASSPPGGSTGEQFFGPGTRLTVL.

This sequence joins TRBV2 and TRBJ1-3, with D maybe TRBD1 (6 bases). The CDR3 totals 13 residues. The V gene lost 6 bases and the J gene lost 4 bases, with 10 bases spanning the gap. The germline gives CDR1 SNHLY, CDR2 FYNNEI. CDR3 protein: CASRAQGGNTIYF. CDR3 DNA: TGTGCCAGCAGGGCACAGGGAGGAAACACCATATATTTT.